These T cell receptor beta chains were read from a single sample in a study of spatial heterogeneity in lung cancer. TCRdb itself ran the 5' RACE reads through MiXCR, one entry per CDR3 protein. This sample has roughly 9,800 distinct CDR3 sequences; roughly 6% occur once, and the top ten carry approximately 30%. The sample here was PBMCs, taken at surgery. Source of these receptors: a male donor with early-stage non-small cell lung cancer. The CDR3 runs from the conserved cysteine through the conserved F or W. A D gene is named only where the DNA matches it firmly. The size entry is marked missing in some rows and otherwise reads once, few, many or a size class.

v_gene	len	d_gene	abundance	j_gene	CDR3aa	CDR3nt
TRBV18	16	TRBD2	many	TRBJ2-1	CASSRGGAGAYNEQFF	TGTGCCAGCTCACGGGGCGGAGCGGGAGCTTACAATGAGCAGTTCTTC
TRBV4-3	15	-	many	TRBJ2-3	CASSQALLTWDTQYF	TGCGCCAGCAGCCAAGCCCTATTGACGTGGGATACGCAGTATTTT
TRBV29-1	13	-	many	TRBJ2-4	CSVEDPRGWIQYF	TGCAGCGTTGAAGATCCTAGGGGGTGGATTCAGTACTTC
TRBV7-2	13	-	-	TRBJ2-2	CASRSEPPRELYF	TGTGCCAGCAGGAGTGAACCCCCTCGGGAGCTGTATTTT
TRBV29-1	21	TRBD2	large	TRBJ2-6	CSVVTSGGPEGVFSGANVLTF	TGCAGCGTGGTGACTAGCGGGGGCCCGGAGGGGGTCTTCTCTGGGGCCAACGTCCTGACTTTC
TRBV7-9	12	-	many	TRBJ2-7	CASSLPPGEQYF	TGTGCCAGCAGCTTGCCCCCGGGCGAGCAGTACTTC
TRBV29-1	13	-	many	TRBJ2-3	CSVDRTPTDTQYF	TGCAGCGTCGACCGGACGCCCACAGATACGCAGTATTTT
TRBV25-1	12	-	many	TRBJ1-1	CASRAVNTEAFF	TGTGCCAGCAGGGCCGTGAACACTGAAGCTTTCTTT
TRBV6-2/TRBV6-3	17	TRBD2	many	TRBJ2-1	CASRSPRLAGEYNEQFF	TGTGCCAGCAGATCACCTAGACTAGCGGGAGAATACAATGAGCAGTTCTTC
TRBV28	13	-	few	TRBJ1-1	CASTKTLNTEAFF	TGTGCCAGCACCAAGACGCTGAACACTGAAGCTTTCTTT
TRBV2	14	-	few	TRBJ2-5	CASSEEAGKETQYF	TGTGCCAGCAGTGAAGAAGCAGGAAAGGAGACCCAGTACTTC
TRBV9	15	-	-	TRBJ2-1	CASSEGADLRNEQFF	TGTGCCAGCAGCGAAGGAGCGGACCTTCGCAATGAGCAGTTCTTC
TRBV4-3	16	TRBD1	many	TRBJ1-6	CASSQQGQGQNSPLHF	TGCGCCAGCAGCCAACAAGGACAGGGGCAAAATTCACCCCTCCACTTT
TRBV7-2	14	-	many	TRBJ2-7	CASSPPASPYEQYF	TGTGCCAGCAGCCCTCCGGCCTCTCCCTACGAGCAGTACTTC
TRBV29-1	14	-	-	TRBJ2-3	CSVQPPPMTDTQYF	TGCAGCGTTCAACCCCCCCCAATGACAGATACGCAGTATTTT
TRBV12-3/TRBV12-4	14	-	medium-sized	TRBJ2-7	CASSLRLTSYEQYF	TGTGCCAGCAGTTTACGGCTGACCTCCTACGAGCAGTACTTC
TRBV20-1	16	TRBD2	many	TRBJ2-1	CSASRLAGSSYNEQFF	TGCAGTGCTAGCAGACTAGCGGGCAGCTCCTACAATGAGCAGTTCTTC
TRBV7-2	13	-	-	TRBJ1-2	CASTPLTGRGYTF	TGTGCCAGCACCCCACTTACTGGGAGGGGCTACACCTTC
TRBV20-1	12	-	many	TRBJ1-5	CSARPYDQPQHF	TGCAGTGCTAGACCCTATGATCAGCCCCAGCATTTT
TRBV12-3/TRBV12-4	14	-	medium-sized	TRBJ2-5	CASSLVARQETQYF	TGTGCCAGCAGCCTTGTAGCCAGACAAGAGACCCAGTACTTC
TRBV29-1	13	-	medium-sized	TRBJ2-3	CSADPSGTDTQYF	TGCAGCGCGGACCCATCGGGCACAGATACGCAGTATTTT
TRBV12-3/TRBV12-4	15	TRBD2	few	TRBJ2-4	CASSLSSGDEGIQYF	TGTGCCAGCAGTTTGTCTAGCGGGGACGAGGGCATTCAGTACTTC
TRBV20-1	14	TRBD2	few	TRBJ2-7	CSARDLGGNYEQYF	TGCAGTGCTAGAGATTTGGGAGGGAACTACGAGCAGTACTTC
TRBV6-6	13	-	many	TRBJ1-5	CASSSTYNQPQHF	TGTGCCAGCAGTTCCACGTACAATCAGCCCCAGCATTTT
TRBV2	13	-	many	TRBJ1-2	CASSLTQGRGYTF	TGTGCCAGCAGTCTTACGCAGGGGAGGGGCTACACCTTC
TRBV11-2	14	-	many	TRBJ1-1	CASYRGTLNTEAFF	TGTGCCAGCTACCGGGGGACCTTGAACACTGAAGCTTTCTTT
TRBV18	13	-	medium-sized	TRBJ2-5	CASSPGLQETQYF	TGTGCCAGCTCACCAGGTCTCCAAGAGACCCAGTACTTC
TRBV29-1	12	-	many	TRBJ1-1	CSVEEPGDEAFF	TGCAGCGTTGAAGAGCCGGGGGATGAAGCTTTCTTT
TRBV4-1	14	-	many	TRBJ2-1	CASSQEPPAARPFF	TGCGCCAGCAGCCAAGAACCCCCGGCCGCCCGTCCGTTCTTC
TRBV7-3	14	-	many	TRBJ2-7	CASSTGTGPREQYF	TGTGCCAGCAGCACCGGGACTGGACCGCGTGAGCAGTACTTC
TRBV29-1	12	-	many	TRBJ2-7	CSVVTGPYEQYF	TGCAGCGTTGTAACAGGTCCCTACGAGCAGTACTTC
TRBV5-1	16	TRBD2	few	TRBJ2-5	CASSSSGGADLETQYF	TGCGCCAGCAGCTCCAGCGGGGGGGCCGATTTGGAGACCCAGTACTTC
TRBV3-1	15	TRBD2	-	TRBJ2-3	CASSQGIGRADTQYF	TGTGCCAGCAGCCAAGGAATCGGGAGGGCAGATACGCAGTATTTT
TRBV5-1	14	-	many	TRBJ2-1	CASSLNTAYNEQFF	TGCGCCAGCAGCTTGAACACGGCGTACAATGAGCAGTTCTTC
TRBV28	13	-	many	TRBJ2-7	CASNPDSSYEQYF	TGTGCCAGCAACCCAGACAGCTCCTACGAGCAGTACTTC
TRBV28	16	TRBD1	many	TRBJ1-3	CASSSGGEGSGNTIYF	TGTGCCAGCAGTTCAGGGGGCGAGGGATCTGGAAACACCATATATTTT
TRBV28	16	TRBD2	-	TRBJ2-1	CASSGTSGGDADEQFF	TGTGCCAGCAGTGGAACTAGCGGGGGGGACGCGGATGAGCAGTTCTTC
TRBV28	16	-	medium-sized	TRBJ1-5	CASSLSVLGSSQPQHF	TGTGCCAGCAGTTTAAGCGTATTGGGGTCTAGCCAGCCCCAGCATTTT
TRBV14	14	-	many	TRBJ2-2	CASSHSLNTGELFF	TGTGCCAGCAGCCATAGCTTGAACACCGGGGAGCTGTTTTTT
TRBV12-3/TRBV12-4	12	-	medium-sized	TRBJ2-4	CASSSSENIQYF	TGTGCCAGCAGTTCCTCTGAAAACATTCAGTACTTC
TRBV7-9	16	-	many	TRBJ2-3	CASSFRRDSGTDTQYF	TGTGCCAGCAGCTTCCGCCGGGACTCAGGAACAGATACGCAGTATTTT
TRBV20-1	12	-	medium-sized	TRBJ1-2	CSASQADYGYTF	TGCAGTGCTAGTCAGGCTGACTATGGCTACACCTTC
TRBV29-1	12	-	medium-sized	TRBJ1-1	CSVVPYATEAFF	TGCAGCGTTGTTCCGTACGCTACTGAAGCTTTCTTT
TRBV14	15	-	many	TRBJ1-1	CASSQDGSINTEAFF	TGTGCCAGCAGCCAAGACGGTTCAATTAACACTGAAGCTTTCTTT
TRBV7-3	14	-	many	TRBJ1-1	CASSLTPGSTEAFF	TGTGCCAGCAGCTTAACACCAGGGAGCACTGAAGCTTTCTTT
TRBV27	16	TRBD2	many	TRBJ2-3	CASSLRVAGSTDTQYF	TGTGCCAGCAGTTTACGCGTAGCGGGGAGCACAGATACGCAGTATTTT
TRBV5-6	15	-	medium-sized	TRBJ2-3	CASSFWATSTDTQYF	TGTGCCAGCAGCTTTTGGGCTACTAGCACAGATACGCAGTATTTT
TRBV18	14	-	medium-sized	TRBJ2-2	CASSPGRALGELFF	TGTGCCAGCTCACCGGGCCGGGCCCTCGGGGAGCTGTTTTTT
TRBV7-2	13	-	-	TRBJ2-3	CASSALRADTQYF	TGTGCCAGCAGCGCCCTCCGGGCAGATACGCAGTATTTT
TRBV7-2	14	-	-	TRBJ1-5	CASSLTENNQPQHF	TGTGCCAGCAGCTTGACAGAAAACAATCAGCCCCAGCATTTT
TRBV3-1	14	TRBD2	-	TRBJ2-7	CASSTSGGSYEQYF	TGTGCCAGCAGTACCAGCGGGGGCTCCTACGAGCAGTACTTC
TRBV15	14	-	medium-sized	TRBJ1-5	CATNYGTPDQPQHF	TGTGCCACCAACTACGGGACGCCGGATCAGCCCCAGCATTTT
TRBV5-4	14	-	many	TRBJ2-1	CASRIGSSYNEQFF	TGTGCCAGCCGGATCGGTAGCTCCTACAATGAGCAGTTCTTC